Each of the 13 T cell receptor beta chains below was sequenced from the same sample in a study of T-cell reconstitution after alpha-beta-depleted transplantation in children (TCRdb year 2016). The library was built by means of PCR. Sequencing took place on an Illumina HiSeq 2500. TCR libraries were prepared with molecular barcoding, using unique molecular identifiers to normalize TCRbeta repertoire quantification. TCRdb trimmed public reads at Q25 via fastp, called clones via MiXCR and kept in-frame beta chains. Each entry is one CDR3 protein sequence, shown with its most common DNA and genes. A total of under 300,000 distinct CDR3 sequences appear in this sample, about 8.8% of them only once. Jointly, the top ten make up approximately 4.7% of the sample. Here the sequenced sample was PBMCs from the stem cell graft donor, taken from the stem cell graft. The origin of the receptors is a human donor who donated a stem cell graft to a child with SCID.

At least ten counts were recorded for this clonotype. This chain joins TRBV2 and TRBJ2-2; possible D gene TRBD2, 5 bases. This CDR3 is built from 16 residues. Trimming left V 3 bases short and J 1 base short, with 12 bases between. Germline lookup yields CDR1 SNHLY and CDR2 FYNNEI. CDR3 in DNA: TGTGCCAGCAGTGAGTCCGGGGTCCTGAACACCGGGGAGCTGTTTTTT. This codes for CASSESGVLNTGELFF.

This clonotype was detected ten times or more. The V gene is TRBV20-1, the J gene TRBJ2-2; the match to TRBD1 covers 7 bases. The length of the CDR3 is 14 residues. Germline CDR1 is DFQATT and CDR2 is SNEGSKA (reference sequence). Germline trimming cut 1 base from V and 7 bases from J; bases unmatched to any gene: 6. The DNA of the CDR3 is TGCAGTGCTAGAGGAGACAGGGACGGCGGGGAGCTGTTTTTT. It codes for CSARGDRDGGELFF.

This clonotype has a count of ten or more. This sequence joins TRBV11-1 and TRBJ1-2; 12 nucleotides line up with TRBD1. Germline assignment: CDR1 SGHAT and CDR2 FQDESV (reference sequence). The V and J ends lost 5 bases and 7 bases, in that order; junction bases with no gene match: 17. This CDR3 spans 18 amino acids. Here the CDR3 reads CASSPRLTGTGGSSGYTF. In nucleotides, the CDR3 is TGTGCCAGCAGCCCGCGACTTACCGGGACAGGGGGCTCTAGTGGCTACACCTTC.

This clonotype was recorded at least ten times. V usage is TRBV5-1 and J usage is TRBJ2-2; no firm D call. Per germline, CDR1 SGHRS and CDR2 YFSETQ. Between the trimmed V and J ends, which lost 6 bases and 0 bases, there was a span of 12 bases. This CDR3 has 15 residues. CDR3 sequence reads: CASTRPDANTGELFF. CDR3 DNA sequence: TGCGCCAGCACCCGTCCTGACGCGAACACCGGGGAGCTGTTTTTT.

This clonotype was counted ten times or more. The genes are TRBV14 and TRBJ2-1; D possibly matches TRBD1 or TRBD2 (6 bases each). The length of the CDR3 is 19 residues. Germline values: CDR1 SGHDN, CDR2 FVKESK. Trimming took off 0 bases at V and 2 bases at J, with 20 bases between the two ends. In DNA, the CDR3 is TGTGCCAGCAGCCAAGATATTTGGGGGGCGACGAGTCCCTACAATGAGCAGTTCTTC. Translation gives CASSQDIWGATSPYNEQFF.

This clonotype was recorded at least ten times. V is TRBV20-1 and J is TRBJ1-5, with 7 bases that match TRBD1. V lost 2 bases, J lost 5 bases, and 6 bases stayed unmatched. The CDR3 totals 14 residues. Germline V CDR1 and CDR2: DFQATT, SNEGSKA (reference sequence). For the CDR3, the DNA is TGCAGTGCTAGAAGACAGGGTCGGGATCAGCCCCAGCATTTT. Its translation: CSARRQGRDQPQHF.

This clonotype showed up just a few times. It may be a read error: a sequence one base away is much more abundant. This chain joins TRBV11-2 and TRBJ1-2; D unclear. CDR1 and CDR2 (germline): SGHAT, FQNNGV. This CDR3 has 15 amino acids. This chain's CDR3 is CASSSSPGNSYGDTF. The CDR3 coding sequence is TGTGCCAGCAGCTCGAGCCCAGGAAACTCCTATGGCGACACCTTC.

On this clonotype itself: A single base separates this from a much larger clone, so it may be a read error. The CDR3 carries no conserved terminal phenylalanine or tryptophan, so it likely arises from a read error. The chain links TRBV5-1 to TRBJ2-3, with 8 bases identical to TRBD1. The ends lost 0 bases at V and 2 bases at J; junction bases unmatched: 2. The germline CDR1 and CDR2 sequences are SGHRS and YFSETQ. The CDR3 covers 15 residues. In DNA, the CDR3 is TGCGCCAGCAGCTTGGGGACAGGGACCACAGATACGCAGTATTCT. Amino acids: CASSLGTGTTDTQYS.

A few counts support this clonotype. The J gene is TRBJ2-5, the V gene TRBV5-4; TRBD2 agrees at 7 bases. CDR1 is SGHNT, CDR2 YYREEE, per germline (reference sequence). The CDR3 runs 13 residues. J lost 5 bases, V lost 2 bases, and 3 bases had no gene match. The CDR3 loop is CASSFDSGETQYF. CDR3 coding DNA: TGTGCCAGCAGCTTCGATAGCGGGGAGACCCAGTACTTC.

This clonotype showed up many times. This chain connects TRBV7-3 to TRBJ1-6; 7 nucleotides agree with TRBD1. Losses at the gene ends were 5 bases for V and 10 bases for J; bases not matched to a gene: 8. This CDR3 comprises 14 residues. CDR1 is SGHTA, CDR2 FQGTGA, per germline. The CDR3 reads CASSPRGKESPLHF. The CDR3 nucleotides read TGTGCCAGCAGCCCCAGGGGGAAGGAATCACCCCTCCACTTT.

This clonotype was seen at least ten times. The chain joins TRBV7-2 to TRBJ2-1, with D possibly being TRBD1 (6 bases). V was shortened by 5 bases and J by 0 bases, with 17 bases between the two germline ends. CDR1 is SGHTA and CDR2 is FQGNSA in the germline V gene. The CDR3 has 17 amino acids. CDR3 residues: CASSITTGTYSYNEQFF. CDR3 nucleotides: TGTGCCAGCAGCATCACAACCGGGACATACTCCTACAATGAGCAGTTCTTC.

This clonotype was found many times. The chain couples TRBV5-5 to TRBJ2-2; D is perhaps TRBD2 (5 bases). Trimming pared 1 base from V and 0 bases from J, leaving 7 bases between. This CDR3 is 15 amino acids long. CDR1 and CDR2 from the germline V gene are SGHKS and YYEKEE (reference sequence). The CDR3 sequence is CASSLQRANTGELFF. As DNA, the CDR3 is TGTGCCAGCAGCTTGCAGAGGGCGAACACCGGGGAGCTGTTTTTT.

The sample holds many counts of this clonotype. The gene calls are TRBV20-1 and TRBJ2-1; TRBD1 matches at 9 bases. CDR1 and CDR2 (germline): DFQATT, SNEGSKA (reference sequence). V gave up 2 bases and J gave up 0 bases; unmatched junction bases: 8. CDR3 length: 17 residues. CDR3 DNA sequence: TGCAGTGCTAGACCTATAGGACAGGGGTTCTCCTACAATGAGCAGTTCTTC. This gives the protein CSARPIGQGFSYNEQFF.